A selection of T cell receptor beta chains follows, all from one sample in a study of sequential checkpoint blockade in melanoma. Assay used: immunoSEQ multiplex PCR; TCRdb lists only in-frame clones, some missing. The sample lists approximately 11,000 clones; roughly four fifths were seen once. Material: CD8+ T cells sorted from blood (inferred from file names), obtained from a patient given nivolumab and ipilimumab in sequence. These receptors were taken from a human donor with melanoma. The CDR3 runs from the conserved cysteine through the conserved F or W.

v_gene,CDR3aa
TRBV29-1,CSVIAGPNTGELFF
TRBV11-2,CASTSSGYEQFF
TRBV7-9,CASSHIEQGTYNEQFF
TRBV7-6,CASSLVGGLATGELFF
TRBV9,CASSVAGFEVGQPQHF
TRBV7-2,CASSFRFQGSSEQFF
TRBV6-1,CATRGSHNEKLFF
TRBV27,CASSRQDLDTQYF
TRBV11-2,CASSFEGDGLATDTQYF
TRBV9,CASSRTGGPNTEAFF
TRBV10-3,CAIRGQGRNTGELFF
TRBV20-1,CSAAGLEQFF
TRBV7-3,CASSLTGTHNEQFF
TRBV7-9,CASGALLAENTGELFF
TRBV13,CASSDRGSQPQHF
TRBV9,CASSGDRGRNEQFF
TRBV30,CAWSLLAGSNTGELFF
TRBV7-9,CASSFLLETSSYNEQFF
TRBV7-2,CASSFRTTETGNTIYF
TRBV7-9,CASSQGLAGVVEQYF
TRBV4-3,CASSQTTSGGYEQYF
TRBV4-3,CASSQGGSDTQYF
TRBV30,CACRQLRDRSNYGYTF
TRBV10-3,CAISDPTSNEQYF
TRBV4-3,CASSQDRTGNYEQYF